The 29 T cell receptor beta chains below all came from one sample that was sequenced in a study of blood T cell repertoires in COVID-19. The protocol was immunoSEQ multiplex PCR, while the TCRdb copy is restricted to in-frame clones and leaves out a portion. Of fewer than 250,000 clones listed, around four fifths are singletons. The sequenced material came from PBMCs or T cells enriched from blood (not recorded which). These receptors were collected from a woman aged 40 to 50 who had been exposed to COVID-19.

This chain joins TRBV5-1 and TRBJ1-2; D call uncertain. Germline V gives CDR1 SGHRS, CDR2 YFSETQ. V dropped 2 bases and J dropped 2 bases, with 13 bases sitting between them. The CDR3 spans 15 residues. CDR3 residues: CASSFDNTQNYGYTF. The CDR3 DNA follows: TGCGCCAGCAGCTTTGACAACACCCAAAACTATGGCTACACCTTC.

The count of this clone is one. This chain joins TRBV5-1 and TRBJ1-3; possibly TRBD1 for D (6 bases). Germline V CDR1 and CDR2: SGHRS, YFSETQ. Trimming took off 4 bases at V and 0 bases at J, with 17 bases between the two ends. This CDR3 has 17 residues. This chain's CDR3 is CASSQIPGQASGNTIYF. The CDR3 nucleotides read TGCGCCAGCAGCCAGATACCGGGACAAGCCTCTGGAAACACCATATATTTT.

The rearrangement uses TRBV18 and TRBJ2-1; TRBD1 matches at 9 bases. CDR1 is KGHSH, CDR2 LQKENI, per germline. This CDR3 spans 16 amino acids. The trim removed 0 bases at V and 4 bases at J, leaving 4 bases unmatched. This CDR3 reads CASSPPLGQGYNEQFF. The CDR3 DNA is TGTGCCAGCTCACCACCCCTAGGACAGGGGTACAATGAGCAGTTCTTC. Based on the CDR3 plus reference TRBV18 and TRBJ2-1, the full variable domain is NAGVMQNPRHLVRRRGQEARLRCSPMKGHSHVYWYRQLPEEGLKFMVYLQKENIIDESGMPKERFSAEFPKEGPSILRIQQVVRGDSAAYFCASSPPLGQGYNEQFFGPGTRLTVL.

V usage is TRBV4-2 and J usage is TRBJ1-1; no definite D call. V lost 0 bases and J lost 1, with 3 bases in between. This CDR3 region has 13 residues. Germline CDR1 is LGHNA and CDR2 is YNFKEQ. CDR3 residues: CASSQDKNTEAFF. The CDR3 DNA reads TGTGCCAGCAGCCAAGATAAGAACACTGAAGCTTTCTTT.

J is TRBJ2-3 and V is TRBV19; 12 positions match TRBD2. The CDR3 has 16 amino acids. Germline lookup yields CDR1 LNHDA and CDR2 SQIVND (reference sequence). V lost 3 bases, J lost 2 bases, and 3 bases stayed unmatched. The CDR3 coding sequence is TGTGCCAGTAGTATGACTAGCGGGGGCTTCACAGATACGCAGTATTTT. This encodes CASSMTSGGFTDTQYF.

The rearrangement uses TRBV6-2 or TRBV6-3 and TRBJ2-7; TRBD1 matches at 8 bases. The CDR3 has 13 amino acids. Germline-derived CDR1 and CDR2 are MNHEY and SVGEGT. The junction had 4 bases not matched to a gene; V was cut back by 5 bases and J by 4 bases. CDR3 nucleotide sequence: TGTGCCAGCAGTCGGGACAGGACTTACGAGCAGTACTTC. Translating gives CASSRDRTYEQYF.

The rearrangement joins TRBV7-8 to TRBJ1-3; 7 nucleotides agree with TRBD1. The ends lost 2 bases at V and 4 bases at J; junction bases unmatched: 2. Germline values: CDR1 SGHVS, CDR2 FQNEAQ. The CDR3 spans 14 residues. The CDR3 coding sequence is TGTGCCAGCAGCTTAACAGGGGAAGGAAACACCATATATTTT. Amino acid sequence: CASSLTGEGNTIYF.

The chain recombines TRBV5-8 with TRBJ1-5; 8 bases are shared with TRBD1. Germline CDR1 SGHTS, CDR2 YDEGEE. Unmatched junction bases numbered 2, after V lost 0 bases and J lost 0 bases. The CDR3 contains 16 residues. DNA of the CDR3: TGTGCCAGCAGCTTGGGGGACAGGTATAGCAATCAGCCCCAGCATTTT. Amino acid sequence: CASSLGDRYSNQPQHF.

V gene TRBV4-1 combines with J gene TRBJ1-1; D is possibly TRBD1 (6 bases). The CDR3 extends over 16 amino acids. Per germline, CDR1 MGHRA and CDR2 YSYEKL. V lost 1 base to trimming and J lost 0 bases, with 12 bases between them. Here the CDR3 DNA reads TGCGCCAGCAGCCAAGCCCACCAGGGGATGAACACTGAAGCTTTCTTT. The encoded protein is CASSQAHQGMNTEAFF.

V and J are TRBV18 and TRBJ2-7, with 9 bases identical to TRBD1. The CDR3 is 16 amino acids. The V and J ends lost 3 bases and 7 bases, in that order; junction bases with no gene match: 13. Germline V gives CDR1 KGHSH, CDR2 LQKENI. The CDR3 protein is CASSPPGQGPSWEQYF. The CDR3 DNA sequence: TGTGCCAGCTCACCCCCGGGACAGGGTCCTTCGTGGGAGCAGTACTTC.

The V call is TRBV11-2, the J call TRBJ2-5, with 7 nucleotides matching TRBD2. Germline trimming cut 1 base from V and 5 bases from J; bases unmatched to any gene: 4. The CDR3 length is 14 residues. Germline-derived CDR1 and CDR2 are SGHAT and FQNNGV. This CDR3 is CASSLVPRGETQYF. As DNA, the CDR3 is TGTGCCAGCAGCTTAGTCCCGCGGGGGGAGACCCAGTACTTC.

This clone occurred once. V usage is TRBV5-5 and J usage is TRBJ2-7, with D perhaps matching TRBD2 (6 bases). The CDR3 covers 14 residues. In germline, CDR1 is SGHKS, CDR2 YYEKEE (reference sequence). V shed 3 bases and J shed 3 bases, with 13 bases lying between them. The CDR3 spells CASSSAGGVYEQYF. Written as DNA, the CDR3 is TGTGCCAGCAGCTCCGCGGGCGGGGTCTACGAGCAGTACTTC.

CDR3 coding DNA: TGTGCCAGCAGCCGCGGGGGAGGGGGAACCTACGAGCAGTACTTC. This sequence encodes CASSRGGGGTYEQYF. The chain couples TRBV3-1 (or the pseudogene TRBV3-2) to TRBJ2-7, with D perhaps TRBD2 (7 bases). Looked up from germline, CDR1 is LGHDT and CDR2 is YNNKEL (reference sequence). The germline V and J ends were trimmed by 4 bases and 2 bases, with 15 bases remaining between them. CDR3 length equals 15 residues.

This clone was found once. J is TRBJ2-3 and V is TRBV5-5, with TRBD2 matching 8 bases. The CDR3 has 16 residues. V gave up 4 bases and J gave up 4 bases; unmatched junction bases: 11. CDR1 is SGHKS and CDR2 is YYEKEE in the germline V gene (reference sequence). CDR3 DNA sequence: TGTGCCAGCAGCCCCTTACCGGGGGGGGGCGCAGATACGCAGTATTTT. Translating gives CASSPLPGGGADTQYF. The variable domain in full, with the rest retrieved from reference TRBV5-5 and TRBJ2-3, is DAGVTQSPTHLIKTRGQQVTLRCSPISGHKSVSWYQQVLGQGPQFIFQYYEKEERGRGNFPDRFSARQFPNYSSELNVNALLLGDSALYLCASSPLPGGGADTQYFGPGTRLTVL.

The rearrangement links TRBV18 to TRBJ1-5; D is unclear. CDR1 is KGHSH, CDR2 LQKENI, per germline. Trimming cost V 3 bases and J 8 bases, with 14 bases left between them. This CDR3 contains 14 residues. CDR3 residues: CASSPAAGTEPQHF. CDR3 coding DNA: TGTGCCAGCTCACCCGCCGCGGGTACCGAGCCCCAGCATTTT.

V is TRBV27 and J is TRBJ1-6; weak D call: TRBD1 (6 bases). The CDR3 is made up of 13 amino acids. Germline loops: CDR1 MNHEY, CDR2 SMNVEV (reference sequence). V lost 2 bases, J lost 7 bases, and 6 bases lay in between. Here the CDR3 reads CASSLRGNSPLHF. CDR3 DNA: TGTGCCAGCAGTTTAAGGGGGAATTCACCCCTCCACTTT.

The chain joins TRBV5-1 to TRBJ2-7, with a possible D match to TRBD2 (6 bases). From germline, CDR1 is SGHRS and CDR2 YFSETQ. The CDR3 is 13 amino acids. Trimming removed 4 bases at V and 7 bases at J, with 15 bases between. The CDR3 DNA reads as TGCGCCAGCAGCCCCGATAACGCGGGGGAGCAGTACTTC. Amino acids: CASSPDNAGEQYF.

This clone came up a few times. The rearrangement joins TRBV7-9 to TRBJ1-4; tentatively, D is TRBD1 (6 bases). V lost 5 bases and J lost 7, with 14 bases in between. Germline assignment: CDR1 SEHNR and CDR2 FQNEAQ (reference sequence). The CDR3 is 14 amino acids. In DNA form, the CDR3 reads TGTGCCAGCAGCCCACAGGGTCTACGTGAAAAACTGTTTTTT. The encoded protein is CASSPQGLREKLFF.

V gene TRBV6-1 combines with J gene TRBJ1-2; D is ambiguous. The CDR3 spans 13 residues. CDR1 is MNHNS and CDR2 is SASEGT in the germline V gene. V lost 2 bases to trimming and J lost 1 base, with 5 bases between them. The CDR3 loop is CASSETINYGYTF. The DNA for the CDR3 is TGTGCCAGCAGTGAAACAATTAACTATGGCTACACCTTC.

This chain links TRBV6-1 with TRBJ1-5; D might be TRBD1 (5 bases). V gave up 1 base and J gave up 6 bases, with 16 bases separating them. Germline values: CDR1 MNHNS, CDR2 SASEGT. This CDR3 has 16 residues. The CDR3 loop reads CASSEVTTRVGQPQHF. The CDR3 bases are TGTGCCAGCAGTGAAGTTACGACCAGGGTAGGTCAGCCCCAGCATTTT.

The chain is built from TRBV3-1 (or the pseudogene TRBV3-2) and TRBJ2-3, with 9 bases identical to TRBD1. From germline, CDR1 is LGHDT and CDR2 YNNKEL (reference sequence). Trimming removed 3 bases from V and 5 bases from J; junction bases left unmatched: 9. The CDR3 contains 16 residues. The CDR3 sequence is CASSQPGTGRIDTQYF. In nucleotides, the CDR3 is TGTGCCAGCAGCCAGCCCGGGACAGGGAGAATAGATACGCAGTATTTT.

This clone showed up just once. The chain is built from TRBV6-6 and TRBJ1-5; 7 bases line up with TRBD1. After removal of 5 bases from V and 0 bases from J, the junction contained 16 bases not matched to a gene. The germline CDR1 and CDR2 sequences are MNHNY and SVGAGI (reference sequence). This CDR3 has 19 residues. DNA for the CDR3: TGTGCCAGCAGTCTTCCTAGACAGGGCCCGGAGGGTAGCAATCAGCCCCAGCATTTT. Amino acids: CASSLPRQGPEGSNQPQHF.

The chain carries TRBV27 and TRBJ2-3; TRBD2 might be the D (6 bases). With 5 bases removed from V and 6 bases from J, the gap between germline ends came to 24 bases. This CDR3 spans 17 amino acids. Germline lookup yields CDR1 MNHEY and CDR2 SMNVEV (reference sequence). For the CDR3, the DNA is TGTGCCAGCAGTCTTGGGCGGGACCTACTTGGGAGGGATACGCAGTATTTT. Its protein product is CASSLGRDLLGRDTQYF.

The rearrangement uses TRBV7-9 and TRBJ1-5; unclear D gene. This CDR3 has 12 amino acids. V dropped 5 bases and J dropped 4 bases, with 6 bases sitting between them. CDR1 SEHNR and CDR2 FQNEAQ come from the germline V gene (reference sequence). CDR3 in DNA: TGTGCCAGCAGCAACCAGAATCAGCCCCAGCATTTT. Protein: CASSNQNQPQHF.

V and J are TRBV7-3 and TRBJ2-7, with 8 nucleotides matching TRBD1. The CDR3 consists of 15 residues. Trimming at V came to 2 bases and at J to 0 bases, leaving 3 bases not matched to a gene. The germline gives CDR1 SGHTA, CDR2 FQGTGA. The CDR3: CASSLDGTGSYEQYF. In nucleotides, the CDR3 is TGTGCCAGCAGCTTAGATGGGACAGGCTCCTACGAGCAGTACTTC.

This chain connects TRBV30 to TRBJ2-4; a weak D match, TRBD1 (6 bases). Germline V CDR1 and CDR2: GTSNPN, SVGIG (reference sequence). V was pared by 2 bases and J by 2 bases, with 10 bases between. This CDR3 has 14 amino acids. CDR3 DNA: TGTGCCTGGAGTACAGGGTCTACCAAAAACATTCAGTACTTC. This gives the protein CAWSTGSTKNIQYF.

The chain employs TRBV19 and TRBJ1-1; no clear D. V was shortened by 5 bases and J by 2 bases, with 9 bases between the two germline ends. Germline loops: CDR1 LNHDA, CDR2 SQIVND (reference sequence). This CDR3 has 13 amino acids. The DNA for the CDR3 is TGTGCCAGTAGTTATGACATTAACACTGAAGCTTTCTTT. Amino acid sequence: CASSYDINTEAFF.

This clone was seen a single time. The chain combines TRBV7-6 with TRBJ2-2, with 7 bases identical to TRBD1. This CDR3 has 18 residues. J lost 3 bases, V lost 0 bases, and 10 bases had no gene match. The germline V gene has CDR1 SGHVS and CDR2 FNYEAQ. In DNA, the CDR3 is TGTGCCAGCAGCTTAGCCCCGTACGACAGGGCAGACACCGGGGAGCTGTTTTTT. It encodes CASSLAPYDRADTGELFF. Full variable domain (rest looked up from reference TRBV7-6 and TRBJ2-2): GAGVSQSPRYKVTKRGQDVALRCDPISGHVSLYWYRQALGQGPEFLTYFNYEAQQDKSGLPNDRFSAERPEGSISTLTIQRTEQRDSAMYRCASSLAPYDRADTGELFFGEGSRLTVL.

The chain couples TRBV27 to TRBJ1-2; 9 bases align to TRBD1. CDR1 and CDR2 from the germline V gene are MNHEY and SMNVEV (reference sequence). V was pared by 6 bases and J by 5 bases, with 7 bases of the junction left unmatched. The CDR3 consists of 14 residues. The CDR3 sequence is CASRRTGGAYGYTF. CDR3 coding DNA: TGTGCCAGCAGGAGAACAGGGGGCGCTTATGGCTACACCTTC.